This T cell receptor beta chain was retrieved from a study of shared clonotypes between healthy human individuals. Study background: Each donor's CD4 naive and CD4 memory cells filled three plates apiece, CD8 naive two, and CD8 memory one. Overall study findings and caveats: Only blood underwent sampling, and tissue repertoires likely differ. Naive subsets tended to show greater estimated richness than memory subsets.

As defined, naive CD8 cells were CD45RO-negative and positively selected for CCR7, with terminally differentiated effector memory CD45RA+ cells excluded. CDR3 length: 15 amino acids. With V trimmed by 4 bases and J by 7 bases, 8 bases remained unmatched. Germline V gene sequence: CDR1 SGHVS, CDR2 FQNEAQ. Only one count was recorded for this clone. Its target is not known. The table came from immunoSEQ multiplex PCR; TCRdb's copy has only in-frame clones and leaves some out. The sample holds around 2.1 million clones; about 92% are singletons and the top ten take 1.5% to 2%. V usage is TRBV7-8 and J usage is TRBJ2-1; 9 nucleotides line up with TRBD2. The sequenced sample consisted of naive CD8+ T cells from PBMCs. This sequence was found in a man aged 18 to 29 in good health. Some clones in this sample may be carry-over from other donors' samples. CDR3 nucleotides: TGTGCCAGCAGCTCCCTAGCGGGAAGCTCTAATGAGCAGTTCTTC. Protein product: CASSSLAGSSNEQFF.